The rows below give T cell receptor beta chains drawn from one sample of a study of control samples from healthy donors and cancer patients. Clones were read by immunoSEQ multiplex PCR, and TCRdb kept only the in-frame ones, dropping some. The profile covers 110,000 to 150,000 clones, with roughly 94% appearing a single time and about an eighth taken by the ten largest. The sequenced sample consisted of blood. The receptor set was obtained from a man aged 40-49 years in good health. CDR3s include the opening cysteine and the closing phenylalanine or tryptophan. D genes are given only for firm matches. The size entry is marked missing in some rows and otherwise reads once, few, many or a size class.

TRBJ2-3	-	TRBV24-1	15	-	TGTGCCACCAGTGATTGGGGGGAAAGCACAGATACGCAGTATTTT	CATSDWGESTDTQYF
TRBJ1-2	-	TRBV5-1	18	-	TGCGCCAGCAGCTTGATTACGGATTCGGGGGGGACGAACTATGGCTACACCTTC	CASSLITDSGGTNYGYTF
TRBJ1-3	-	TRBV6-5	15	-	TGTGCCAGCAGTCTAAGGACGGGGTCGCATAACACCATATATTTT	CASSLRTGSHNTIYF
TRBJ1-1	TRBD1	TRBV27	15	-	TGTGCCAGCAGTGCGGACAGGGGGATGAACACTGAAGCTTTCTTT	CASSADRGMNTEAFF
TRBJ1-1	-	TRBV19	20	-	TGTGCCAGTAGGCCACTGACGGGAATAGATATCCTACGGAACACTACTGAAGCTTTCTTT	CASRPLTGIDILRNTTEAFF
TRBJ1-5	-	TRBV5-4	14	-	TGTGCCAGCAGCTTGGACAGGGTCGGCCAGCCCCAGCATTTT	CASSLDRVGQPQHF
TRBJ1-2	-	TRBV18	14	-	TGTGCCAGCTCACCCCTAGGGGCGGACTATGGCTACACCTTC	CASSPLGADYGYTF
TRBJ2-7	TRBD1	TRBV18	14	-	TGTGCCAGCTCACCAGCAGGGGGCTCCTACGAGCAGTACTTC	CASSPAGGSYEQYF
TRBJ1-2	-	TRBV6-6	14	-	TGTGCCAGCAGTTACTCGTCAGTGGGGTATGGCTACACCTTC	CASSYSSVGYGYTF
TRBJ1-5	TRBD1	TRBV19	13	-	TGTGCCAGGGGTAGACAGGGGGTTCAGCCCCAGCATTTT	CARGRQGVQPQHF
TRBJ2-1	TRBD1	TRBV7-9	19	-	TGTGCCAGCAGCTTAGGGACAGGGTTTTTGGGAAACTCCTACAATGAGCAGTTCTTC	CASSLGTGFLGNSYNEQFF
TRBJ1-5	TRBD1	TRBV19	15	-	TGTGCCGCGGAAGGGACAGGGGCCAGCAATCAGCCCCAGCATTTT	CAAEGTGASNQPQHF
TRBJ2-1	-	TRBV24-1	24	-	TGTGCCACCAGTGGATCACCCCCCGCGTTAACCCATTGGGATACCGGGGGAACCTACAATGAGCAGTTCTTC	CATSGSPPALTHWDTGGTYNEQFF
TRBJ2-2	-	TRBV3-1/TRBV3-2	17	-	TGTGCCAGCAGCCAAGCAGGGTCAAAGAGAGGGGGCGGGGAGCTGTTTTTT	CASSQAGSKRGGGELFF
TRBJ2-5	-	TRBV15	17	-	TGTGCCACCAGCACAGGAACAGGGAGCGGGCACCAAGAGACCCAGTACTTC	CATSTGTGSGHQETQYF
TRBJ1-5	-	TRBV7-9	12	-	TGTGCCAGCGGGGGGGATGACCAGCCCCAGCATTTT	CASGGDDQPQHF
TRBJ2-5	-	TRBV11-2	14	-	TGTGCCAGCAGCTTAACAGGGAGGTGGGAGACCCAGTACTTC	CASSLTGRWETQYF
TRBJ1-5	-	TRBV28	14	-	TGTGCCAGCACTTACATACCTAGCAATCAGCCCCAGCATTTT	CASTYIPSNQPQHF
TRBJ2-5	TRBD2	TRBV4-2	14	-	TGTGCCAGCAGCTCGGGACTAGGTAAAGAGACCCAGTACTTC	CASSSGLGKETQYF
TRBJ1-1	-	TRBV19	13	-	TGTGCCAGCAGGGAGAAGGCAGGCACTGAAGCTTTCTTT	CASREKAGTEAFF
TRBJ2-3	TRBD2	TRBV6-5	15	-	TGTGCCAGCAGTCCGGGACTAGCGGACACAGATACGCAGTATTTT	CASSPGLADTDTQYF
TRBJ1-1	-	TRBV5-1	14	-	TGCGCCAGCAGCTTGGACAGTCCTAACACTGAAGCTTTCTTT	CASSLDSPNTEAFF
TRBJ1-1	-	TRBV6-5	14	-	TGTGCCAGCAGTTATAGGGAATTTGGCACTGAAGCTTTCTTT	CASSYREFGTEAFF
TRBJ1-6	-	TRBV6-2/TRBV6-3	14	-	TGTGCCAGCAGTTTGGGAGCCTATAATTCACCCCTCCACTTT	CASSLGAYNSPLHF
TRBJ2-2	-	TRBV5-5	15	-	TGTGCCAGCAGCTTTCGGGCGGGTAACACCGGGGAGCTGTTTTTT	CASSFRAGNTGELFF
TRBJ2-7	TRBD1	TRBV5-3	13	-	TGTGCCGGACGGGACAGGGATGTCCACGAGCAGTACTTC	CAGRDRDVHEQYF
TRBJ2-3	TRBD1	TRBV27	15	-	TGTGCCAGCAGTTCCGGGACAGGGGGGGCAGATACGCAGTATTTT	CASSSGTGGADTQYF
TRBJ1-1	-	TRBV7-3	14	once	TGTGCCAGCAGCCCAGGAGGGGGTGGAACTGAAGCTTTCTTT	CASSPGGGGTEAFF
TRBJ2-7	TRBD1	TRBV24-1	15	-	TGTGCCACCAGTCCCATTAGACAGGGGGCGCAAGAGCAGTACTTC	CATSPIRQGAQEQYF
TRBJ1-3	-	TRBV25-1	13	-	TGTGCCAGTGGAGGCAGGAGCGAAAACACCATATATTTT	CASGGRSENTIYF
TRBJ2-3	-	TRBV9	12	-	TGTGCCAGCAGCGCTAACACAGATACGCAGTATTTT	CASSANTDTQYF
TRBJ2-1	-	TRBV2	16	-	TGTGCCAGCAGTGTGCCCACTAGCACGCCCAACAATGAGCAGTTCTTC	CASSVPTSTPNNEQFF
TRBJ1-5	-	TRBV5-6	15	-	TGTGCCAGCAGCTTGGGCACTTATAGCAATCAGCCCCAGCATTTT	CASSLGTYSNQPQHF
TRBJ2-5	TRBD2	TRBV5-4	16	-	TGTGCCAGCAGCAAGTCAAGCGGGGGGGCAACAGAGACCCAGTACTTC	CASSKSSGGATETQYF
TRBJ1-1	TRBD1	TRBV14	17	-	TGTGCCAGCAGCCAATATTGGGCAGGGGGGGAGGACACTGAAGCTTTCTTT	CASSQYWAGGEDTEAFF
TRBJ1-3	-	TRBV28	14	once	TGTGCCAGCAGTTTACAGGGGCCAGGAAACACCATATATTTT	CASSLQGPGNTIYF
TRBJ1-1	TRBD1	TRBV5-1	15	-	TGCGCCAGCAGCTTGGGTGGGACAGGTAATTATGAAGCTTTCTTT	CASSLGGTGNYEAFF
TRBJ2-3	TRBD2	TRBV3-1/TRBV3-2	17	-	TGTGCCAGCAGCCCCCTACAGGTAGCGGGGGGTTTGGATACGCAGTATTTT	CASSPLQVAGGLDTQYF
TRBJ2-1	-	TRBV27	14	-	TGTGCCAGCAGCCCCGGACGGCCGGGGGTTAAGCAGTTCTTC	CASSPGRPGVKQFF
TRBJ2-2	TRBD1	TRBV12-5	16	-	TGTGCTAGTGGTTTGAGGGGACAGGGGTTGACCGGGGAGCTGTTTTTT	CASGLRGQGLTGELFF
TRBJ1-6	-	TRBV6-4	15	-	TGTGCCAGCAGTGACTCCGGCAGTGGAGGGTCACCCCTCCACTTT	CASSDSGSGGSPLHF
TRBJ2-7	-	TRBV28	12	once	TGTGCCAGCAGCCCGACAGTCTACGAGCAGTACTTC	CASSPTVYEQYF
TRBJ1-1	TRBD1	TRBV4-1	16	-	TGCGCCAGCAGACATTTCACAGGGGGCGCGAACACTGAAGCTTTCTTT	CASRHFTGGANTEAFF
TRBJ2-5	-	TRBV9	16	-	TGTGCCAGCAGCCGTACCGGGACAAAGGTACAAGAGACCCAGTACTTC	CASSRTGTKVQETQYF
TRBJ2-6	-	TRBV24-1	14	-	TGTGCCACCAGTGGCAGTTCTGGGGCCAACGTCCTGACTTTC	CATSGSSGANVLTF
TRBJ1-5	TRBD1	TRBV6-4	15	-	TGTGCCACTGACCGGGACAGGGGGCCCGATCAGCCCCAGCATTTT	CATDRDRGPDQPQHF